This T cell receptor beta chain appears in the sequencing data of a study of blood T cell repertoires in COVID-19. TCRdb's table, derived via immunoSEQ multiplex PCR, lists solely in-frame clones and lacks some. The repertoire has just over 300,000 clones, 85% to 90% of them found once; the top ten carry approximately 4.1%. This CDR3 region has 16 residues. In germline, CDR1 is LGHDT, CDR2 YNNKEL (reference sequence). V lost 5 bases and J 3 bases, leaving 17 bases between the germline ends. This TCR was recovered from a man aged 25 to 40 who had recovered from COVID-19. The sample comprised PBMCs or T cells enriched from blood (not recorded which). V gene TRBV3-1 (or the pseudogene TRBV3-2) combines with J gene TRBJ2-1; D is perhaps TRBD1 (6 bases). Written as DNA, the CDR3 is TGTGCCAGCAGCTCCTTTGGGGGCGCCCGCTACAATGAGCAGTTCTTC. It yields the protein CASSSFGGARYNEQFF.